These 32 T cell receptor beta chains were sequenced from one sample in a study of blood T cell repertoires in COVID-19. Repertoires were generated with immunoSEQ multiplex PCR, while TCRdb's copy carries only in-frame clones and drops some. The profile shows about 59,000 clones, around 87% of them singletons. The sample taken for sequencing was peripheral blood. These receptor sequences come from a man between 60 and 70 years old with active or convalescent COVID-19.

This chain joins TRBV11-2 and TRBJ1-4, with D unresolved. Germline lookup yields CDR1 SGHAT and CDR2 FQNNGV. V lost 5 bases and J 4 bases, leaving 11 bases between the germline ends. The CDR3 length is 14 residues. The CDR3 nucleotides read TGTGCCAGCAGCCCCGCCGCTATTAATGAAAAACTGTTTTTT. Translating gives CASSPAAINEKLFF.

The chain joins TRBV6-2 or TRBV6-3 to TRBJ1-5; 8 bases are a match to TRBD1. Germline values: CDR1 MNHEY, CDR2 SVGEGT. The V segment lost 5 bases and the J segment 7 bases; nucleotides outside the gene matches: 13. This CDR3 region has 16 residues. CDR3 in DNA: TGTGCCAGCAGTCCGGGACAGGCCCTCTACCACCAGCCCCAGCATTTT. This translates into CASSPGQALYHQPQHF.

The V gene is TRBV5-5, the J gene TRBJ1-3; 7 bases fit TRBD1. J lost 8 bases, V lost 4 bases, and 12 bases had no gene match. The CDR3 contains 15 residues. Germline V CDR1 and CDR2: SGHKS, YYEKEE (reference sequence). CDR3 nucleotide sequence: TGTGCCAGCAGCCTCGACAGGGCGGGTCGGGACACCATATATTTT. Translated, it gives CASSLDRAGRDTIYF. Based on the CDR3 plus reference TRBV5-5 and TRBJ1-3, the full variable domain is DAGVTQSPTHLIKTRGQQVTLRCSPISGHKSVSWYQQVLGQGPQFIFQYYEKEERGRGNFPDRFSARQFPNYSSELNVNALLLGDSALYLCASSLDRAGRDTIYFGEGSWLTVV.

The genes are TRBV15 and TRBJ1-4; D is ambiguous. The germline V gene has CDR1 LNHNV and CDR2 YYDKDF (reference sequence). Between the trimmed V and J ends, which lost 0 bases and 8 bases, there was a span of 16 bases. This CDR3 region has 16 residues. For the CDR3, the DNA is TGTGCCACCAGCAGAGATGCCGGGAGTTTGGGGGAAAAACTGTTTTTT. Translating gives CATSRDAGSLGEKLFF.

The V call is TRBV5-1, the J call TRBJ1-1, with 8 bases identical to TRBD1. CDR3 size: 14 residues. Per the germline V gene, CDR1 is SGHRS and CDR2 is YFSETQ. The ends lost 1 base at V and 2 bases at J; junction bases unmatched: 1. CDR3: CASSLTGGNTEAFF. CDR3 sequence (DNA): TGCGCCAGCAGCTTGACAGGGGGTAACACTGAAGCTTTCTTT.

This chain uses TRBV11-2 with TRBJ1-6; TRBD1 agrees at 7 bases. Germline trimming cut 10 bases from V and 7 bases from J; bases unmatched to any gene: 7. There are 13 residues in the CDR3. Per germline, CDR1 SGHAT and CDR2 FQNNGV. CDR3 bases: TGTGCCACTGGGGGGACAGCCAATTCACCCCTCCACTTT. This translates into CATGGTANSPLHF.

The rearrangement joins TRBV7-9 to TRBJ2-4; 14 bases map to TRBD2. The CDR3 covers 15 residues. Germline CDR1 reads SEHNR; CDR2 reads FQNEAQ (reference sequence). With 3 bases clipped from V and 7 bases from J, the junction kept 2 bases outside the gene matches. CDR3 in DNA: TGTGCCAGCAGCTTCGGGACTAGCGGGGGTAACATTCAGTACTTC. Amino acids: CASSFGTSGGNIQYF.

The gene calls are TRBV3-1 (or the pseudogene TRBV3-2) and TRBJ2-1; D gene ambiguous. V gave up 4 bases and J gave up 7 bases, with 8 bases separating them. Germline values: CDR1 LGHDT, CDR2 YNNKEL (reference sequence). This CDR3 spans 12 amino acids. CDR3 DNA sequence: TGTGCCAGCAGCCTCTCAGGAAATGAGCAGTTCTTC. Its translation: CASSLSGNEQFF.

J is TRBJ2-1 and V is TRBV2, with 12 bases that match TRBD2. Germline values: CDR1 SNHLY, CDR2 FYNNEI. Unmatched junction bases numbered 6, after V lost 5 bases and J lost 7 bases. CDR3 size: 15 residues. CDR3 residues: CASSPSGGALNEQFF. The CDR3, as DNA: TGTGCCAGCAGTCCTAGCGGGGGGGCCTTAAATGAGCAGTTCTTC.

This chain uses TRBV28 with TRBJ1-2, with D tentatively TRBD1 (5 bases). The V gene lost 7 bases and the J gene lost 0 bases, with 15 bases spanning the gap. The CDR3 contains 15 residues. The germline gives CDR1 MDHEN, CDR2 SYDVKM. The CDR3 DNA follows: TGTGCCAGCACTAGATCGACAGCAACTAACTATGGCTACACCTTC. Its protein product is CASTRSTATNYGYTF.

On this clone itself: An end of the junction does not agree with germline; a read error may underlie this. This rearrangement joins TRBV2 to TRBJ1-4; TRBD1 matches 7 bases. The CDR3 has 14 amino acids. CDR1 and CDR2 (germline): SNHLY, FYNNEI. CDR3 sequence: CASSDRDRNEKLFF. DNA of the CDR3: TGTGCCAGCAGTGACCGGGACAGAAATGAAAAATTGTTTTTT.

The chain has TRBV12-3 or TRBV12-4 and TRBJ1-2, with D possibly TRBD1 on 6 matching bases. This CDR3 spans 12 amino acids. The germline V and J ends were trimmed by 10 bases and 2 bases, with 11 bases remaining between them. The CDR3 DNA sequence: TGTGCCACCACGGACAGAAACTATGGCTACACCTTC. Translation gives CATTDRNYGYTF.

The V call is TRBV27, the J call TRBJ1-6; tentatively, D is TRBD1 (5 bases). CDR1 is MNHEY, CDR2 SMNVEV, per germline (reference sequence). The V end lost 4 bases, the J end lost 6 bases, and 7 bases lay between the germline ends. The CDR3 extends over 13 amino acids. CDR3 sequence: CASSYQGNSPLHF. CDR3 sequence (DNA): TGTGCCAGCAGTTATCAGGGTAATTCACCCCTCCACTTT.

The V call is TRBV15, the J call TRBJ2-3, with 7 positions matching TRBD1. The germline V gene encodes CDR1 LNHNV and CDR2 YYDKDF (reference sequence). The CDR3 sequence is 16 residues long. The V gene end was trimmed by 1 base and the J gene end by 5 bases; junction bases not matched to a gene: 9. CDR3 amino acids: CATSRADEGARDTQYF. In nucleotides, the CDR3 is TGTGCCACCAGCAGAGCCGACGAGGGGGCCAGAGATACGCAGTATTTT.

This sequence joins TRBV9 and TRBJ2-7, with 13 bases that match TRBD2. In germline, CDR1 is SGDLS, CDR2 YYNGEE. With 4 bases clipped from V and 5 bases from J, the junction kept 3 bases outside the gene matches. The CDR3 runs to 14 residues. The CDR3 coding sequence is TGTGCCAGCAGCTGGACTAGCGGGAGTCACGAGCAGTACTTC. It specifies CASSWTSGSHEQYF.

The V and J genes are TRBV16 and TRBJ2-5; D is uncertain. The V gene's germline CDR1 is KGHSY and CDR2 FQNENV. With 0 bases removed from V and 1 base from J, the gap between germline ends came to 9 bases. The CDR3 runs to 15 residues. CDR3 bases: TGTGCCAGCAGCCAATCGCGCAGGCTCCAAGAGACCCAGTACTTC. It translates to CASSQSRRLQETQYF. Together with reference TRBV16 and TRBJ2-5, the CDR3 gives the full variable domain: GEEVAQTPKHLVRGEGQKAKLYCAPIKGHSYVFWYQQVLKNEFKFLISFQNENVFDETGMPKERFSAKCLPNSPCSLEIQATKLEDSAVYFCASSQSRRLQETQYFGPGTRLLVL.

V usage is TRBV28 and J usage is TRBJ1-2, with TRBD1 matching 9 bases. Losses at the gene ends were 5 bases for V and 0 bases for J; bases not matched to a gene: 13. Germline V gene data show CDR1 as MDHEN and CDR2 as SYDVKM. The CDR3 spans 18 residues. CDR3 residues: CASSTTRDRVGANYGYTF. The DNA for the CDR3 is TGTGCCAGCAGTACTACACGGGACAGGGTGGGAGCTAACTATGGCTACACCTTC.

A few counts support this clone. This sequence joins TRBV6-6 and TRBJ2-2; tentatively, D is TRBD1 (6 bases). V lost 4 bases to trimming and J lost 6 bases, with 15 bases between them. CDR1 is MNHNY, CDR2 SVGAGI, per germline (reference sequence). The CDR3 contains 15 residues. The DNA of the CDR3 is TGTGCCAGCAGTTTCTCAGGGGATGTGGCCGGGGAGCTGTTTTTT. This gives the protein CASSFSGDVAGELFF.

The J gene is TRBJ2-2, the V gene TRBV12-3 or TRBV12-4; TRBD1 matches 7 bases. The CDR3 consists of 13 residues. The V segment lost 5 bases and the J segment 6 bases; nucleotides outside the gene matches: 3. This CDR3 reads CASSADRSGELFF. The DNA for the CDR3 is TGTGCCAGCAGTGCGGACAGGTCCGGGGAGCTGTTTTTT.

The J gene is TRBJ1-1, the V gene TRBV29-1, with 7 bases fitting TRBD1. The CDR3 contains 13 residues. Germline-derived CDR1 and CDR2 are SQVTM and ANQGSEA. V gave up 5 bases and J gave up 11 bases; unmatched junction bases: 14. The chain's CDR3 is CSVRDSLAIGAFF. The CDR3 nucleotides read TGCAGCGTTCGGGACAGCCTGGCTATTGGGGCTTTCTTT.

This clone was picked up one time. This sequence joins TRBV27 and TRBJ1-2, with 9 bases aligning to TRBD1. Per the germline V gene, CDR1 is MNHEY and CDR2 is SMNVEV (reference sequence). The CDR3 extends over 13 amino acids. Germline trimming cut 3 bases from V and 8 bases from J; bases unmatched to any gene: 4. Here the CDR3 DNA reads TGTGCCAGCAGTTTCGACAGGGGGATCGGCTACACCTTC. The encoded protein is CASSFDRGIGYTF.

This chain connects TRBV18 to TRBJ2-5; 7 bases agree with TRBD2. The germline V gene has CDR1 KGHSH and CDR2 LQKENI. The CDR3 consists of 14 residues. The V gene end was trimmed by 5 bases and the J gene end by 1 base; junction bases not matched to a gene: 4. CDR3 DNA: TGTGCCAGCTCATCCTGGACTAGCCAAGAGACCCAGTACTTC. Translated: CASSSWTSQETQYF.

The chain has TRBV4-1 and TRBJ2-3; D unresolved. Germline CDR1 MGHRA, CDR2 YSYEKL. V shed 4 bases and J shed 1 base, with 3 bases lying between them. This CDR3 has 12 residues. The CDR3 is CASSPGTDTQYF. CDR3 nucleotide sequence: TGCGCCAGCAGCCCGGGCACAGATACGCAGTATTTT.

This rearrangement joins TRBV7-9 to TRBJ1-4; 9 nucleotides match TRBD1. This CDR3 has 16 residues. V was pared by 4 bases and J by 8 bases, with 11 bases of the junction left unmatched. The germline V gene encodes CDR1 SEHNR and CDR2 FQNEAQ (reference sequence). The CDR3 DNA follows: TGTGCCAGCAGCTGGGGGAGGACAGGGGTTTCGGAAAAACTGTTTTTT. It encodes CASSWGRTGVSEKLFF. Filled out from reference TRBV7-9 and TRBJ1-4, the complete variable domain reads DTGVSQNPRHKITKRGQNVTFRCDPISEHNRLYWYRQTLGQGPEFLTYFQNEAQLEKSRLLSDRFSAERPKGSFSTLEIQRTEQGDSAMYLCASSWGRTGVSEKLFFGSGTQLSVL.

This chain links TRBV7-9 with TRBJ2-5, with D possibly TRBD2 on 6 matching bases. CDR3 length: 15 residues. V lost 3 bases to trimming and J lost 5 bases, with 16 bases between them. Per germline, CDR1 SEHNR and CDR2 FQNEAQ (reference sequence). The CDR3 spells CASSFPRGGMETQYF. DNA for the CDR3: TGTGCCAGCAGCTTCCCTCGAGGAGGGATGGAGACCCAGTACTTC.

The chain combines TRBV19 with TRBJ1-2; possible D gene TRBD1, 5 bases. Germline V gene sequence: CDR1 LNHDA, CDR2 SQIVND (reference sequence). The CDR3 loop spans 15 amino acids. V lost 6 bases and J 0 bases, leaving 14 bases between the germline ends. The CDR3 region has the DNA TGTGCCAGTAGCCCCTTGGGGGGGACTAACTATGGCTACACCTTC. This translates into CASSPLGGTNYGYTF.

V is TRBV19 and J is TRBJ2-1; D is unclear. V was trimmed by 3 bases and J by 8 bases, leaving 14 bases between them. The CDR3 loop spans 14 amino acids. Per germline, CDR1 LNHDA and CDR2 SQIVND (reference sequence). CDR3 nucleotides: TGTGCCAGTAGTATCTTAGGCGGTTCAGATGAGCAGTTCTTC. Translating gives CASSILGGSDEQFF.

The chain is built from TRBV14 and TRBJ1-2, with 7 nucleotides matching TRBD1. The CDR3 spans 15 residues. The ends lost 5 bases at V and 8 bases at J; junction bases unmatched: 14. The germline gives CDR1 SGHDN, CDR2 FVKESK. CDR3 loop: CASSSRQGGLAGYTF. The CDR3 DNA reads as TGTGCCAGCAGCTCACGACAGGGTGGGTTGGCCGGCTACACCTTC.

Only one count was recorded for this clone. V gene TRBV7-9 combines with J gene TRBJ1-1; possible D gene TRBD1, 6 bases. Trimming pared 6 bases from V and 4 bases from J, leaving 15 bases between. The length of the CDR3 is 14 residues. The germline CDR1 and CDR2 sequences are SEHNR and FQNEAQ (reference sequence). CDR3 sequence: CASSLNRVSTEAFF. As DNA, the CDR3 is TGTGCCAGCAGTTTAAACAGGGTGAGCACTGAAGCTTTCTTT.

The chain combines TRBV6-5 with TRBJ2-4; D is perhaps TRBD1 (6 bases). This CDR3 is 12 amino acids long. V dropped 6 bases and J dropped 9 bases, with 12 bases sitting between them. CDR1 MNHEY and CDR2 SVGAGI come from the germline V gene. Written as DNA, the CDR3 is TGTGCCAGCAGCAGGGGTGATGGCATTCAGTACTTC. As protein: CASSRGDGIQYF.

V is TRBV19 and J is TRBJ2-5; possible D gene TRBD1, 6 bases. Germline-derived CDR1 and CDR2 are LNHDA and SQIVND (reference sequence). The CDR3 totals 16 residues. V lost 6 bases and J 5 bases, leaving 22 bases between the germline ends. This chain's CDR3 is CASSPLRASRGETQYF. In DNA form, the CDR3 reads TGTGCCAGTAGCCCGCTTCGGGCCTCAAGGGGGGAGACCCAGTACTTC. The whole variable domain, remainder taken from reference TRBV19 and TRBJ2-5, is DGGITQSPKYLFRKEGQNVTLSCEQNLNHDAMYWYRQDPGQGLRLIYYSQIVNDFQKGDIAEGYSVSREKKESFPLTVTSAQKNPTAFYLCASSPLRASRGETQYFGPGTRLLVL.

This clone appeared a single time. V usage is TRBV18 and J usage is TRBJ1-1; 7 positions agree with TRBD1. The germline CDR1 and CDR2 sequences are KGHSH and LQKENI. J lost 7 bases, V lost 0 bases, and 8 bases had no gene match. The CDR3 is 15 residues long. CDR3 in amino acids: CASSPPWQGESEAFF. The CDR3 nucleotides read TGTGCCAGCTCACCACCGTGGCAGGGGGAAAGTGAAGCTTTCTTT.